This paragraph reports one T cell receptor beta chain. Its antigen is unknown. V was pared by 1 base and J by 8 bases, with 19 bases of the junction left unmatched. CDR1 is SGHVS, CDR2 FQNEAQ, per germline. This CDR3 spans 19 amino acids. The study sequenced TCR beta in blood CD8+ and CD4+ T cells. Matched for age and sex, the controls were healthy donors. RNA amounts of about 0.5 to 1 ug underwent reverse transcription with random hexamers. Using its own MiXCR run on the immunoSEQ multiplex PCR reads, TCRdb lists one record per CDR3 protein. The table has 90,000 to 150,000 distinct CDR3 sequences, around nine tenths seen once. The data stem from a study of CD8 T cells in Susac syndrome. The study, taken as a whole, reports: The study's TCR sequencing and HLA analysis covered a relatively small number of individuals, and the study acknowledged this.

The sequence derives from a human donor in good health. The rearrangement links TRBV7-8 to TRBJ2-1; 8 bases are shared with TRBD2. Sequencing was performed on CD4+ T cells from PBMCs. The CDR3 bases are TGTGCCAGCAGCTTAGGGATAGGGGCGGGAGGCCGCATCGAGGATGAGCAGTTCTTC. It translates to CASSLGIGAGGRIEDEQFF.